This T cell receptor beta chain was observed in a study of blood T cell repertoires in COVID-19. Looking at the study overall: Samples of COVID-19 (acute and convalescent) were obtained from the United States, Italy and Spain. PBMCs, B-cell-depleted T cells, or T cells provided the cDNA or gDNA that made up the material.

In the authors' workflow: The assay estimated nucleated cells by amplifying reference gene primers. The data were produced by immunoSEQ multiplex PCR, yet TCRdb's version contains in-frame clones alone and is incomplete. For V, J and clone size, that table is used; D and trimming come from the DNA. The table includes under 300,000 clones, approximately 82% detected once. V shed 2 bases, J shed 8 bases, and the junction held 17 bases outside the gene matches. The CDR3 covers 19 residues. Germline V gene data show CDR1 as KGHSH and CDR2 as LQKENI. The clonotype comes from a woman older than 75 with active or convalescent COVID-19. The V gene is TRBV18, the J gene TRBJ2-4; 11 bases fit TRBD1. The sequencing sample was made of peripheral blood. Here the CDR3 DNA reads TGTGCCAGCTCACCATTATCATGGACAGGGGGCGGAGAGGTGGACATTCAGTACTTC. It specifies CASSPLSWTGGGEVDIQYF.